These 24 T cell receptor beta chains were sequenced from one sample in a study of blood T cells in healthy people across ages. It was with a sample-barcoded 5' primer and a J-beta primer mix that a second PCR of roughly 7 to 12 cycles was run. TCRdb reprocessed the 5' RACE reads via MiXCR and lists one record per CDR3 protein. The profile shows roughly 1.5 million distinct CDR3 sequences, 35% to 45% of them singletons. The sample consisted of blood. The receptors originated from a woman younger than 35 in good health.

This chain links TRBV10-3 with TRBJ1-1; maybe TRBD1 (5 bases). Deletions cut 0 bases from V and 2 bases from J, with 10 bases between. Per the germline V gene, CDR1 is ENHRY and CDR2 is SYGVKD. The CDR3 extends over 15 amino acids. CDR3 DNA: TGTGCCATCAGTGAGTCGACGGGGGTTAACACTGAAGCTTTCTTT. This sequence encodes CAISESTGVNTEAFF.

The genes are TRBV13 and TRBJ1-1; tentative D call: TRBD1 (5 bases). Germline V gene data show CDR1 as PRHDT and CDR2 as FYEKMQ (reference sequence). The V end was cut by 5 bases, the J end by 4 bases, with 14 bases between. This CDR3 comprises 14 residues. The CDR3 is CASSGTMDGTEAFF. DNA for the CDR3: TGTGCCAGCAGCGGGACGATGGACGGCACTGAAGCTTTCTTT.

The chain uses TRBV4-1 and TRBJ2-5; D gene ambiguous. CDR3 length equals 14 residues. Germline V gene lookup returns CDR1 MGHRA and CDR2 YSYEKL. The V and J ends lost 5 bases and 4 bases respectively, with 14 bases between them. Written as DNA, the CDR3 is TGCGCCAGCAGCACGGCCCTAGATGGAGAGACCCAGTACTTC. It translates to CASSTALDGETQYF.

The V call is TRBV12-3 or TRBV12-4, the J call TRBJ2-7; no reliable D call. V lost 3 bases and J 4 bases, leaving 7 bases between the germline ends. This CDR3 has 12 residues. As DNA, the CDR3 is TGTGCCAGCAGTTTTTCAAAATACGAGCAGTACTTC. Its protein product is CASSFSKYEQYF.

J is TRBJ1-2 and V is TRBV27; D not certain. Trimming shortened V by 3 bases and J by 1 base, and 6 bases separated the two germline ends. CDR3 size: 13 residues. Germline CDR1 and CDR2: MNHEY and SMNVEV (reference sequence). The CDR3 loop reads CASSFYSNYGYTF. Here the CDR3 DNA reads TGTGCCAGCAGTTTCTACAGTAACTATGGCTACACCTTC.

The chain employs TRBV24-1 and TRBJ2-2; D is unclear. V gave up 2 bases and J gave up 4 bases, with 4 bases separating them. The length of the CDR3 is 13 residues. CDR1 KGHDR and CDR2 SFDVKD come from the germline V gene. CDR3 sequence reads: CATSDSITGELFF. The CDR3, as DNA: TGTGCCACCAGTGATTCCATCACCGGGGAGCTGTTTTTT.

V and J are TRBV3-1 and TRBJ2-1, with 7 bases fitting TRBD1. V lost 4 bases, J lost 4 bases, and 7 bases stayed unmatched. CDR1 is LGHDT, CDR2 YNNKEL, per germline (reference sequence). The CDR3 is 15 residues long. DNA for the CDR3: TGTGCCAGCAGCCGAGACAGGGATGGGTACAATGAGCAGTTCTTC. It is translated as CASSRDRDGYNEQFF.

Of note for this clonotype: Germline is not matched at one junction end, which may reflect a read error. V gene TRBV6-1 combines with J gene TRBJ2-1; perhaps TRBD1 as D (5 bases). CDR3 length: 14 amino acids. The V gene's germline CDR1 is MNHNS and CDR2 SASEGT. The CDR3 protein is CASSRQSSYSEQFF. Here the CDR3 DNA reads TGTGCCAGCTCGCGACAGAGCTCCTACAGTGAGCAGTTCTTC.

The V gene is TRBV10-3, the J gene TRBJ2-1; tentative D call: TRBD1 (5 bases). The germline V and J ends were trimmed by 2 bases and 10 bases, with 9 bases remaining between them. CDR1 ENHRY and CDR2 SYGVKD come from the germline V gene. The CDR3 runs 12 residues. The CDR3 region has the DNA TGTGCCATCAGTGAGAAGGGGCAGGAGCAGTTCTTC. Protein product: CAISEKGQEQFF.

This clonotype was picked up a small number of times. The chain is built from TRBV28 and TRBJ2-4; 11 bases are a match to TRBD2. The trim removed 4 bases at V and 7 bases at J, leaving 9 bases unmatched. Per the germline V gene, CDR1 is MDHEN and CDR2 is SYDVKM. The CDR3 totals 16 residues. In DNA form, the CDR3 reads TGTGCCAGCAGTTACCTACTAGCGGGAGAAGGGAACATTCAGTACTTC. Residues: CASSYLLAGEGNIQYF. Based on the CDR3 plus reference TRBV28 and TRBJ2-4, the full variable domain is DVKVTQSSRYLVKRTGEKVFLECVQDMDHENMFWYRQDPGLGLRLIYFSYDVKMKEKGDIPEGYSVSREKKERFSLILESASTNQTSMYLCASSYLLAGEGNIQYFGAGTRLSVL.

V and J are TRBV4-3 and TRBJ1-2, with D unclear. The CDR3 covers 14 residues. Trimming pared 3 bases from V and 5 bases from J, leaving 13 bases between. Germline values: CDR1 LGHNA, CDR2 YSLEER. The CDR3 region has the DNA TGCGCCAGCAGCCATGCCACAGCGATTTATGGCTACACCTTC. It yields the protein CASSHATAIYGYTF.

This clonotype showed up just a few times. This chain joins TRBV5-5 and TRBJ2-7, with a weak D call TRBD1 (5 bases). Trimming stripped 4 bases from V and 5 bases from J, with 16 bases between. The CDR3 runs 14 residues. The germline V gene has CDR1 SGHKS and CDR2 YYEKEE (reference sequence). CDR3 region: CASSKQGLDNEQYF. CDR3 nucleotide sequence: TGTGCCAGCAGCAAGCAGGGTTTGGATAACGAGCAGTACTTC.

This clonotype was counted between two and nine times. The gene calls are TRBV6-5 and TRBJ1-6; D unresolved. Deletions cut 5 bases from V and 10 bases from J, with 12 bases between. From germline, CDR1 is MNHEY and CDR2 SVGAGI. This CDR3 spans 13 amino acids. The chain's CDR3 is CASSALLSSPLHF. CDR3 sequence (DNA): TGTGCCAGCAGTGCCCTTTTATCGTCACCCCTCCACTTT.

The V and J genes are TRBV5-1 and TRBJ1-1; 7 nucleotides line up with TRBD1. V lost 4 bases to trimming and J lost 5 bases; unmatched junction nucleotides: 5. This CDR3 is 13 amino acids long. Germline loops: CDR1 SGHRS, CDR2 YFSETQ. CDR3: CASSSTGETEAFF. In DNA, the CDR3 is TGCGCCAGCAGCAGCACAGGGGAAACTGAAGCTTTCTTT. Variable domain in full (rest from reference TRBV5-1 and TRBJ1-1): KAGVTQTPRYLIKTRGQQVTLSCSPISGHRSVSWYQQTPGQGLQFLFEYFSETQRNKGNFPGRFSGRQFSNSRSEMNVSTLELGDSALYLCASSSTGETEAFFGQGTRLTVV.

V usage is TRBV4-1 and J usage is TRBJ1-2; 8 nucleotides align to TRBD1. Unmatched junction bases numbered 9, after V lost 3 bases and J lost 3 bases. The CDR3 is 16 amino acids. Germline loops: CDR1 MGHRA, CDR2 YSYEKL. As DNA, the CDR3 is TGCGCCAGCAGCCATGGGAACAGGGGGGTTTACTATGGCTACACCTTC. It yields the protein CASSHGNRGVYYGYTF.

This chain joins TRBV4-1 and TRBJ2-7; 12 bases match TRBD2. CDR3 length: 15 residues. The J segment lost 4 bases and the V segment lost 6 bases, leaving 7 bases of the junction unmatched. The germline V gene has CDR1 MGHRA and CDR2 YSYEKL. The CDR3 reads CASSGLAGGLYEQYF. The CDR3 DNA reads TGCGCCAGCAGTGGTCTAGCGGGAGGGCTTTACGAGCAGTACTTC.

This sequence joins TRBV7-9 and TRBJ1-2, with D possibly being TRBD1 (5 bases). Trimming removed 4 bases from V and 4 bases from J, with 19 bases in between. The CDR3 length is 16 residues. The V gene's germline CDR1 is SEHNR and CDR2 FQNEAQ (reference sequence). The CDR3 DNA reads TGTGCCAGCAGCTCACAACCAAGGGGAGTGGGCTATGGCTACACCTTC. Protein product: CASSSQPRGVGYGYTF.

A word on this clonotype: With a much larger clone just one base away, this may be a read error. The rearrangement joins TRBV12-3 or TRBV12-4 to TRBJ2-1, with unresolved D. With 6 bases removed from V and 4 bases from J, the gap between germline ends came to 16 bases. The CDR3 is 15 residues long. Here the CDR3 reads CASSRSRSRYNEQFF. The CDR3 coding sequence is TGTGCCAGCAGCCGTAGCAGGAGCAGGTACAATGAGCAGTTCTTC.

J is TRBJ2-3 and V is TRBV3-1, with 7 bases matching TRBD2. This CDR3 has 14 amino acids. Unmatched junction bases numbered 6, after V lost 5 bases and J lost 4 bases. CDR1 and CDR2 (germline): LGHDT, YNNKEL (reference sequence). The CDR3 region has the DNA TGTGCCAGCAGCGCACGGCGGGAGTCAGATACGCAGTATTTT. It specifies CASSARRESDTQYF.

The V and J genes are TRBV4-2 and TRBJ1-2; a weak D match, TRBD1 (5 bases). This CDR3 has 15 residues. Germline V gives CDR1 LGHNA, CDR2 YNFKEQ. The V end was cut by 0 bases, the J end by 6 bases, with 14 bases between. CDR3 bases: TGTGCCAGCAGCCAAGATGGTCCACTCAGGGATGGCTACACCTTC. Protein: CASSQDGPLRDGYTF.

Only a few counts were recorded for this clonotype. The chain carries TRBV13 and TRBJ1-6, with D maybe TRBD1 (5 bases). Per the germline V gene, CDR1 is PRHDT and CDR2 is FYEKMQ (reference sequence). With 7 bases removed from V and 2 bases from J, the gap between germline ends came to 9 bases. The CDR3 has 14 residues. Written as DNA, the CDR3 is TGTGCCAGCATCGGGGCCCCCTATAATTCACCCCTCCACTTT. This sequence encodes CASIGAPYNSPLHF.

This chain links TRBV20-1 with TRBJ1-5; D is possibly TRBD1 (6 bases). This CDR3 region has 14 residues. Germline CDR1 and CDR2: DFQATT and SNEGSKA (reference sequence). V lost 2 bases and J 3 bases, leaving 11 bases between the germline ends. The CDR3 region is CSARQTGFNQPQHF. The CDR3 DNA is TGCAGTGCTAGACAAACAGGGTTCAATCAGCCCCAGCATTTT.

The chain employs TRBV20-1 and TRBJ2-7; 9 bases map to TRBD1. The CDR3 sequence is 14 residues long. V lost 3 bases to trimming and J lost 5 bases; unmatched junction nucleotides: 8. The germline V gene has CDR1 DFQATT and CDR2 SNEGSKA (reference sequence). In nucleotides, the CDR3 is TGCAGTGCTAGGACAGGACAGGGGTTCGACGAGCAGTACTTC. This codes for CSARTGQGFDEQYF.

The gene calls are TRBV20-1 and TRBJ1-6; D call uncertain. V was clipped by 0 bases and J by 13 bases, with 10 bases between them. The CDR3 runs 12 residues. CDR1 and CDR2 (germline): DFQATT, SNEGSKA (reference sequence). CDR3 DNA sequence: TGCAGTGCTAGAGATTTGGGGAAGCCCCTCCACTTT. This sequence encodes CSARDLGKPLHF.